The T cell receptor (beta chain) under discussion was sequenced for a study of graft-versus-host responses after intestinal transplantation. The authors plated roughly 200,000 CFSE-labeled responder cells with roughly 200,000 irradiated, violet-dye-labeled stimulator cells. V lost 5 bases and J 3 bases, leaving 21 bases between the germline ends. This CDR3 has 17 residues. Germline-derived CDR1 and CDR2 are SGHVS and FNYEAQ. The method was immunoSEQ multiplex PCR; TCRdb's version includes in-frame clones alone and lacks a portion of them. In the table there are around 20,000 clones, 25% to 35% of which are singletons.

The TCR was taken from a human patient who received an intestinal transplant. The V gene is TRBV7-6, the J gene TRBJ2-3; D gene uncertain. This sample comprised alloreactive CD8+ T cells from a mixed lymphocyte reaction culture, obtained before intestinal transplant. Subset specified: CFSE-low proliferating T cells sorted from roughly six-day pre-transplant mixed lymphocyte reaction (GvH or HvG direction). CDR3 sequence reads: CASSQFGPFRFTDTQYF. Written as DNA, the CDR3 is TGTGCCAGCAGCCAGTTCGGACCCTTTCGTTTTACAGATACGCAGTATTTT.